The 9 T cell receptor beta chains presented below share a single source sample, sequenced in a study of PD-L1 blockade in urothelial cancer. Libraries were prepared by immunoSEQ multiplex PCR; TCRdb keeps only in-frame clonotypes and omits some of them. The data contain 50,000 or so clones, over 75% of them singletons. The sequencing used PBMCs, collected around atezolizumab (anti-PD-L1) treatment. These receptors were taken from a man in his forties with urothelial cancer.

This sequence joins TRBV4-1 and TRBJ1-3, with D possibly matching TRBD1 (5 bases). V lost 2 bases, J lost 0 bases, and 11 bases lay in between. The V gene's germline CDR1 is MGHRA and CDR2 YSYEKL. This CDR3 is 16 amino acids long. CDR3 amino acids: CASSQLQVGSGNTIYF. Written as DNA, the CDR3 is TGCGCCAGCAGCCAACTACAGGTCGGCTCTGGAAACACCATATATTTT.

The chain combines TRBV29-1 with TRBJ2-7, with 7 bases fitting TRBD1. CDR3 length equals 11 residues. Per germline, CDR1 SQVTM and CDR2 ANQGSEA. V dropped 6 bases and J dropped 7; count of bases not matched to a gene: 6. CDR3 protein: CSVHSGGEQYF. DNA of the CDR3: TGCAGCGTCCACTCAGGGGGAGAGCAGTACTTC.

This chain uses TRBV11-1 with TRBJ1-5, with D uncertain. Trimming took 1 base from V and 0 from J, leaving 7 bases between them. Germline lookup yields CDR1 SGHAT and CDR2 FQDESV (reference sequence). The CDR3 totals 15 residues. The CDR3 spells CASSLDPGSNQPQHF. The CDR3 nucleotides are TGTGCCAGCAGCTTAGACCCGGGTAGCAATCAGCCCCAGCATTTT.

The gene calls are TRBV12-2 and TRBJ2-6; whether TRBD1, the table's D call, matches the DNA was not checked. TRBV12-2 is a recognized pseudogene. The CDR3 consists of 19 residues. The CDR3 loop reads CASRSVPGHLFSGANVLTF. The CDR3 nucleotides are TGTGCAAGTCGCTCGGTGCCGGGACACCTCTTCTCTGGGGCCAACGTCCTGACTTTC.

For the CDR3, the DNA is TGTGCCAGTAGTATCGGTGAAAAACTGTTTTTT. It translates to CASSIGEKLFF. The J gene is TRBJ1-4, the V gene TRBV19; D is uncertain. V dropped 3 bases and J dropped 7 bases, with 3 bases sitting between them. This CDR3 has 11 amino acids. Looked up from germline, CDR1 is LNHDA and CDR2 is SQIVND (reference sequence).

This clone was seen only a few times. V usage is TRBV15 and J usage is TRBJ1-4; 11 bases are shared with TRBD1. Germline loops: CDR1 LNHNV, CDR2 YYDKDF (reference sequence). Unmatched junction bases numbered 7, after V lost 5 bases and J lost 8 bases. The CDR3 is 15 residues long. CDR3 nucleotides: TGTGCCACCAGCTCGGGACAGGGGGGGACCGAAAAACTGTTTTTT. This sequence encodes CATSSGQGGTEKLFF. Supplemented by reference TRBV15 and TRBJ1-4, the full variable domain reads DAMVIQNPRYQVTQFGKPVTLSCSQTLNHNVMYWYQQKSSQAPKLLFHYYDKDFNNEADTPDNFQSRRPNTSFCFLDIRSPGLGDTAMYLCATSSGQGGTEKLFFGSGTQLSVL.

The V call is TRBV29-1, the J call TRBJ2-4; 12 positions agree with TRBD1. The CDR3 extends over 20 amino acids. Germline CDR1 and CDR2: SQVTM and ANQGSEA. V was clipped by 6 bases and J by 3 bases; unmatched bases: 21. CDR3 nucleotides: TGCAGCGTCCTCCGGGACAGGGGGCCCAGGGACTCGGTCAACAAAAACATTCAGTACTTC. Translation: CSVLRDRGPRDSVNKNIQYF.

In DNA form, the CDR3 reads TGTGCCAGCAGGCCTTATCCAGGAGGGGGCCTTCAGCCCCAGCATTTT. It specifies CASRPYPGGGLQPQHF. The chain couples TRBV28 to TRBJ1-5; 7 bases match TRBD1. CDR1 is MDHEN, CDR2 SYDVKM, per germline. The J segment lost 6 bases and the V segment lost 6 bases, leaving 14 bases of the junction unmatched. The CDR3 is made up of 16 amino acids.

This sequence joins TRBV30 and TRBJ1-2, with D possibly TRBD1 on 5 matching bases. Trimming stripped 3 bases from V and 5 bases from J, with 22 bases between. The CDR3 runs 16 residues. Germline V gene sequence: CDR1 GTSNPN, CDR2 SVGIG (reference sequence). CDR3 protein: CAWRGARAIFRYGYTF. The CDR3 bases are TGTGCCTGGAGAGGGGCCAGGGCCATATTTCGATATGGCTACACCTTC.